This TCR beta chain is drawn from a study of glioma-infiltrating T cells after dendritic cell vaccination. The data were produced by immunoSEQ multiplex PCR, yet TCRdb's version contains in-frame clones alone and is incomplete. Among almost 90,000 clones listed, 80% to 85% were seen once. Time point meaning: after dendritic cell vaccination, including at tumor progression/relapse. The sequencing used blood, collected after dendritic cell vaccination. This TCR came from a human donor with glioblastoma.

The CDR3 here is CASSPSRGGLYEQYF. The CDR3 region has the DNA TGTGCCAGCTCACCATCGAGGGGGGGGCTTTACGAGCAGTACTTC. The gene calls are TRBV18 and TRBJ2-7; D possibly corresponds to TRBD2 (7 bases). Per germline, CDR1 KGHSH and CDR2 LQKENI. This CDR3 has 15 residues. Between the trimmed V and J ends, which lost 2 bases and 4 bases, there was a span of 15 bases. The whole variable domain, filled in from reference TRBV18 and TRBJ2-7, reads NAGVMQNPRHLVRRRGQEARLRCSPMKGHSHVYWYRQLPEEGLKFMVYLQKENIIDESGMPKERFSAEFPKEGPSILRIQQVVRGDSAAYFCASSPSRGGLYEQYFGPGTRLTVT.